This T cell receptor beta chain was profiled in a study of identical twins. This clonotype was detected ten times or more. TCRdb re-called the 5' RACE reads with MiXCR, one entry per CDR3 protein. The sample records roughly 710,000 distinct CDR3 sequences, approximately 6.1% being singletons. This CDR3 has 20 amino acids. V trimming: 5 bases; J trimming: 2 bases; junction bases outside the gene matches: 17. Germline-derived CDR1 and CDR2 are MNHEY and SMNVEV (reference sequence). Material: naive T cells sorted from blood. The sequence derives from a man aged 18 to 35 in good health. The rearrangement links TRBV27 to TRBJ2-5; 13 bases align to TRBD2. The CDR3 DNA sequence: TGTGCCAGCAGTCCAAGGGACTGGATCGGGACTAGCGGGGTACAAGAGACCCAGTACTTC. Amino acids: CASSPRDWIGTSGVQETQYF.